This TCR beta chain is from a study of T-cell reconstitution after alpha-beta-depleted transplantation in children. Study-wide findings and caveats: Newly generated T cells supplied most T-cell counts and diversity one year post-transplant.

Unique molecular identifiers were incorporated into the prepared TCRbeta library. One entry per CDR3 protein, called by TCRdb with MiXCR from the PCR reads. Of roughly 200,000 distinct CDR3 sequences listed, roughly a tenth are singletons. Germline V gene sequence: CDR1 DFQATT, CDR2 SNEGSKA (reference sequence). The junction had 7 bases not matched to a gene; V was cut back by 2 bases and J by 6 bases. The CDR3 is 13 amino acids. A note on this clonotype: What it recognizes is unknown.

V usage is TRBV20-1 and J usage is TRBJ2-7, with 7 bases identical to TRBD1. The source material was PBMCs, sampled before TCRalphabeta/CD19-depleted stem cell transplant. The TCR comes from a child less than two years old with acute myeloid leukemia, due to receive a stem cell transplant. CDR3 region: CSARRGPVAEQYF. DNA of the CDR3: TGCAGTGCTAGAAGGGGGCCTGTCGCCGAGCAGTACTTC.